Presented here are 11 T cell receptor beta chains from one specimen sequenced in a study of CD4 T cells in relation to SARS-CoV-2 and coronaviruses. Measured with immunoSEQ multiplex PCR; TCRdb has only the in-frame clones, and not every one. The sample carries 20,000 to 25,000 clones, about 70% recorded once. No cognate antigen is known for these TCRs. The unexposed donors gave CD4+ T cells in about 2011-2019, prior to COVID-19. After ten to eleven days of culture, CD4+ T cells were isolated. Sequencing was carried out using CD4+ T cells from PBMCs, cultured in vitro. These receptors were obtained from a human donor in good health.

This sequence joins TRBV24-1 and TRBJ1-1; 8 nucleotides agree with TRBD1. CDR1 and CDR2 (germline): KGHDR, SFDVKD. This CDR3 comprises 14 residues. Losses at the gene ends were 7 bases for V and 4 bases for J; bases not matched to a gene: 7. CDR3 in amino acids: CATRDGQGPTEAFF. CDR3 DNA: TGTGCCACCAGAGATGGACAGGGTCCCACTGAAGCTTTCTTT.

This clone was recorded once. The chain links TRBV19 to TRBJ1-5; no firm D call. The CDR3 runs 13 residues. V was cut by 1 base and J by 7 bases, with 8 bases left in between. The germline V gene encodes CDR1 LNHDA and CDR2 SQIVND (reference sequence). The CDR3, as DNA: TGTGCCAGTAGTATAGGCATGAGGCAGCCCCAGCATTTT. As protein: CASSIGMRQPQHF.

The rearrangement uses TRBV6-5 and TRBJ2-1, with 8 bases fitting TRBD2. The V gene's germline CDR1 is MNHEY and CDR2 SVGAGI. The junction had 16 bases not matched to a gene; V was cut back by 10 bases and J by 8 bases. There are 15 residues in the CDR3. The CDR3, as DNA: TGTGCCACCAATATGGGGTCTAGCGGGCGGGATGAGCAGTTCTTC. Translated, it gives CATNMGSSGRDEQFF.

The rearrangement joins TRBV18 to TRBJ1-4; perhaps TRBD1 as D (6 bases). Trimming cost V 5 bases and J 5 bases, with 9 bases left between them. CDR3 size: 13 residues. Germline V lookup: CDR1 KGHSH, CDR2 LQKENI. The CDR3 loop reads CASSTGYNEKLFF. Written as DNA, the CDR3 is TGTGCCAGCTCAACAGGGTACAATGAAAAACTGTTTTTT.

The chain has TRBV19 and TRBJ2-4; D remains ambiguous. CDR1 and CDR2 (germline): LNHDA, SQIVND (reference sequence). V lost 4 bases and J 0 bases, leaving 4 bases between the germline ends. CDR3 length: 13 amino acids. CDR3 region: CASSTAAKNIQYF. CDR3 in DNA: TGTGCCAGTAGTACGGCAGCCAAAAACATTCAGTACTTC.

This clone was found once. This chain uses TRBV6-1 with TRBJ2-4; 13 nucleotides align to TRBD2. The ends lost 2 bases at V and 7 bases at J; junction bases unmatched: 11. Germline CDR1 and CDR2: MNHNS and SASEGT. This CDR3 is 18 amino acids long. In DNA, the CDR3 is TGTGCCAGCAGTGAAAGCCCTAGGGGACTAGCGGGAAGGAACATTCAGTACTTC. This gives the protein CASSESPRGLAGRNIQYF.

This clone was recorded only once. The V and J genes are TRBV7-8 and TRBJ2-7, with D tentatively TRBD1 (5 bases). The V end was cut by 1 base, the J end by 0 bases, with 10 bases between. Germline V CDR1 and CDR2: SGHVS, FQNEAQ. The CDR3 contains 15 residues. This CDR3 is CASSLEQGSSYEQYF. The CDR3 bases are TGTGCCAGCAGCTTAGAGCAGGGAAGCTCCTACGAGCAGTACTTC.

This clone was observed a single time. The CDR3: CASRTTGANVLTF. For the CDR3, the DNA is TGTGCCAGCAGGACGACTGGGGCCAACGTCCTGACTTTC. This chain connects TRBV28 to TRBJ2-6, with no clear D. The V and J ends lost 6 bases and 2 bases respectively, with 5 bases between them. Germline V gene lookup returns CDR1 MDHEN and CDR2 SYDVKM. The CDR3 has 13 residues.

The chain has TRBV9 and TRBJ1-1, with 9 nucleotides matching TRBD1. Trimming took 5 bases from V and 7 from J; bases not matched to a gene: 12. CDR3 length equals 15 residues. CDR1 is SGDLS and CDR2 is YYNGEE in the germline V gene. The CDR3 loop reads CASSDTSQGADEAFF. CDR3 nucleotide sequence: TGTGCCAGCAGTGATACTTCACAGGGGGCTGATGAAGCTTTCTTT. The complete variable domain, with remaining parts taken from reference TRBV9 and TRBJ1-1, reads DSGVTQTPKHLITATGQRVTLRCSPRSGDLSVYWYQQSLDQGLQFLIQYYNGEERAKGNILERFSAQQFPDLHSELNLSSLELGDSALYFCASSDTSQGADEAFFGQGTRLTVV.

This clone was detected only a few times. V is TRBV5-1 and J is TRBJ1-2, with D unresolved. CDR1 and CDR2 from the germline V gene are SGHRS and YFSETQ. Trimming shortened V by 1 base and J by 4 bases, and 14 bases separated the two germline ends. This CDR3 contains 15 residues. In DNA form, the CDR3 reads TGCGCCAGCAGCTTGTTATTCGGGGAGTCCTATGGCTACACCTTC. Its translation: CASSLLFGESYGYTF. Combining the CDR3 with reference TRBV5-1 and TRBJ1-2 gives the whole variable domain KAGVTQTPRYLIKTRGQQVTLSCSPISGHRSVSWYQQTPGQGLQFLFEYFSETQRNKGNFPGRFSGRQFSNSRSEMNVSTLELGDSALYLCASSLLFGESYGYTFGSGTRLTVV.

V usage is TRBV3-1 (or the pseudogene TRBV3-2) and J usage is TRBJ1-4; 8 bases map to TRBD1. The V gene's germline CDR1 is LGHDT and CDR2 YNNKEL (reference sequence). V lost 2 bases and J lost 2; bases outside the gene matches: 1. CDR3 size: 15 residues. The DNA for the CDR3 is TGTGCCAGCAGCCAACGGACAGGGACTAATGAAAAACTGTTTTTT. This sequence encodes CASSQRTGTNEKLFF.